Listed below are T cell receptor beta chains from one sample, sequenced in a study of blood T cell repertoires in COVID-19. Sequenced by immunoSEQ multiplex PCR; TCRdb stores in-frame clones only, minus some. The sample lists 150,000 to 180,000 clones, more than 65% occurring once. The material sequenced was peripheral blood. The receptor set was obtained from a woman aged 45 to 65 with acute or convalescent COVID-19. Each CDR3 is given with its conserved first and last residue.

cdr3_aa	v_call	j_call
CASSPGTSNNEQFF	TRBV18	TRBJ2-1
CASRIQGGNQPQHF	TRBV7-2	TRBJ1-5
CASSALAGVSTDTQYF	TRBV9	TRBJ2-3
CASSQDSGLNGETQYF	TRBV4-3	TRBJ2-5
CASSEAEQGVGGYTF	TRBV2	TRBJ1-2
CAISSAHRSTYNEQFF	TRBV10-3	TRBJ2-1
CASSPWQGRNGYTF	TRBV9	TRBJ1-2
CASSGGQGPGTQYF	TRBV5-1	TRBJ2-5
CASSLASGSEAFF	TRBV5-1	TRBJ1-1
CASSPGQGAGKTQYF	TRBV5-1	TRBJ2-5
CASRDGGPYNEQFF	TRBV5-1	TRBJ2-1
CASSLRDRGDTNEKLFF	TRBV4-1	TRBJ1-4
CASRQGVNTEAFF	TRBV10-2	TRBJ1-1
CASSLRTGGNYGYTF	TRBV7-2	TRBJ1-2
CASSPQGHFTDTQYF	TRBV7-6	TRBJ2-3
CSVNRGPAEAFF	TRBV29-1	TRBJ1-1
CASSSSGTSVETQYF	TRBV5-1	TRBJ2-5
CASSEQGTPFNEQFF	TRBV5-1	TRBJ2-1
CASRPRGTGANVLTF	TRBV27	TRBJ2-6
CASRLQGAGDTQYF	TRBV6-1	TRBJ2-3
CASSQDGTGGYSPLHF	TRBV4-3	TRBJ1-6
CASSDTVEDTQYF	TRBV6-1	TRBJ2-3
CASSQAQGYQETQYF	TRBV4-3	TRBJ2-5
CASSLSESNQPQHF	TRBV6-5	TRBJ1-5
CASSSHRGTNEKLFF	TRBV9	TRBJ1-4
CASSLVPRTQYF	TRBV12-3/TRBV12-4	TRBJ2-5
CASSPPGGASTDTQYF	TRBV9	TRBJ2-3
CASSSRTGETYEQYF	TRBV7-8	TRBJ2-7
CASSLPSGNSYEQYF	TRBV5-1	TRBJ2-7
CASSMGQYSNQPQHF	TRBV19	TRBJ1-5
CASDLTGANQPQHF	TRBV18	TRBJ1-5
CASSLGTGLKNNSPLHF	TRBV7-2	TRBJ1-6
CSVTTSGQGAQPQHF	TRBV29-1	TRBJ1-5